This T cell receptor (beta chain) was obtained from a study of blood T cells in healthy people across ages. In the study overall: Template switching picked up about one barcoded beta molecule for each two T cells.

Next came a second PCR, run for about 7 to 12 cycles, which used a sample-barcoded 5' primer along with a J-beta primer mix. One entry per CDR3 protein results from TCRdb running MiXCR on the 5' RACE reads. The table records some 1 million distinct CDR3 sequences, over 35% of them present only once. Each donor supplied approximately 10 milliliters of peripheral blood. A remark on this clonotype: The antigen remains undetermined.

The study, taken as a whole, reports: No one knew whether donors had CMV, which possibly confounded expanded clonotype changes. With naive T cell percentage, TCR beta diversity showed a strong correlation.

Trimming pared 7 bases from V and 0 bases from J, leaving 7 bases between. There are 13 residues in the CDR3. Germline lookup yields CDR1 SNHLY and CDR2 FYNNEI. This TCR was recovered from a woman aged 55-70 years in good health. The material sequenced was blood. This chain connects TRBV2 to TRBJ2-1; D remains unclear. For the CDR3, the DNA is TGTGCCAGCAAGGTGGGCTCCTACAATGAGCAGTTCTTC. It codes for CASKVGSYNEQFF. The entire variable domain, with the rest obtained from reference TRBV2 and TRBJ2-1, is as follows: EPEVTQTPSHQVTQMGQEVILRCVPISNHLYFYWYRQILGQKVEFLVSFYNNEISEKSEIFDDQFSVERPDGSNFTLKIRSTKLEDSAMYFCASKVGSYNEQFFGPGTRLTVL.